The T cell receptor (beta chain) described here comes from a study of cytomegalovirus exposure and HLA in healthy donors (dated by TCRdb to about 2017). For the wider study: According to an earlier analysis of 587 of the donors, about 170 million T cells yielded roughly 110 million unique TCR beta sequences and about 300 Gb of sequence data. Roughly 300 gigabases of sequencing data and tens of millions of unique TCR sequences made up an early release that covered some 640 HLA-typed donors. Of the 350 to 400 genotyped donors, approximately 82% fell in the genetic ancestry cluster associated with self-reported Caucasian donors. The study aimed to test whether signatures of past pathogen exposure could be identified by cataloging public T cell receptors. The study used immunosequencing to profile the T cell repertoires of under 700 subjects and linked those repertoires to cytomegalovirus serostatus. Along with the approximately 700-subject first cohort, a separate validation cohort of more than 90 different subjects was used. High-throughput TCR immunosequencing, statistical association of individual TCRs with disease status, and machine learning were combined to predict cytomegalovirus infection status. A later analysis re-examined previously published TCR beta repertoires from several hundred donors and added high-resolution HLA genotyping to investigate patterns of TCR occurrence. Rather than using new phenotypic data, the later analysis identified candidate immune exposures from TCR beta sequences and from how often those sequences occurred across donors. To decide whether each TCR beta V gene segment behaved as functional or pseudogenic, an earlier analysis of some 540 of the donors relied on high-throughput TCR beta sequencing. Donor age, sex, ethnicity and CMV serostatus were compiled together with the repertoire data. Genome-wide SNP genotypes for about 55% of the roughly 670 donors were used in a later genetic analysis, which treated that subset as a discovery cohort. Every repertoire in the discovery cohort had been generated on one and the same sequencing platform. Class I and class II HLA loci were covered by the typing at four-digit resolution. The number of donors typed differed by locus, with roughly 629-640 for A, B, C, DRB1 and DQB1, 522 for DQA1, about 610 for DPA1, and 450 to 480 for DPB1. A handful of DR-DQ haplotypes were handled as single units for association and clustering because linkage in the cohort was strong. On average, around 240,000 unique TCR beta nucleotide sequences were sequenced per donor among more than 350 genotyped donors of the cohort, with 15% to 20% of those sequences being non-productive. Paper-wide results and their limitations: A later genetic analysis associated a missense DCLRE1C variant with V-gene and J-gene trimming of TCR beta chains, and an independent cohort replicated the association. When HLA alleles, especially DR and DQ, strongly co-occurred, attributing TCR associations to individual alleles was difficult. The only immune exposure information available for the cohort was CMV serostatus. A cluster of highly shared sequence variants was judged likely to represent a technical artifact of the sequencing pipeline. In a later analysis, some 17,000 TCR beta sequences were associated with specific HLA alleles at a false discovery rate of 0.05. Most TCR sequences were observed very rarely across donors, whereas some public TCRs were present in many individuals. A further reported finding was that TCR beta sequences accurately predicted the HLA-A and HLA-B alleles for most subjects in the first cohort. It was suggested by the authors that the approach could potentially be generalized to other disease states and immunological phenotypes. In a later analysis, the rate of TCR association differed among HLA loci, with DRB1 alleles having the most associated TCRs and HLA-C alleles having the fewest. A later analysis found that HLA-associated TCR beta chains were more clonally expanded and had lower generation probabilities than equally common non-associated chains. This cohort had only TCR beta chains sequenced, and the lack of alpha or paired-chain data limited which features could be detected. Because HLA typing was unavailable for some donors at each locus, only the typed subset was used in association tests. Cytomegalovirus status was reported to be diagnosed by the classifier with high specificity and sensitivity in both the original and validation cohorts. Linkage disequilibrium might explain the correlated functional status among segregating V segments, but an unknown experimental factor could not be excluded. In a later analysis, several top co-occurrence clusters were reported to appear linked to parvovirus B19, influenza, CMV and Epstein-Barr virus. Sequencing depth was assumed to be roughly uniform across donors in the presence/absence analyses, though that assumption may not hold. Some IMGT-functional V segments, including TRBV6-2 and TRBV6-3, could not be told apart with the 87-base-pair reads, so those segments were excluded. The study gave a list of around 170 TCR beta chains associated with cytomegalovirus. Broadly in line with IMGT annotations, most TCR beta V segments showed up in productive rearrangements about 90% or about 30% of the time in an earlier analysis of 450 to 750 of the donors. According to a later genetic analysis, donors in an Asian-associated ancestry cluster had fewer N-insertions in productive TCRs than the roughly 700-donor mean. Most CMV-associated TCR beta chains appeared to be HLA-restricted in a later analysis, and the HLA associations seemed to be driven largely by CMV exposure. In vitro tests confirmed that three of the cytomegalovirus-associated TCR beta chains recognize cytomegalovirus antigens. The earlier analysis of fewer than 750 of the donors excluded roughly 16 rarely observed V segments, including chromosome 9 orphons, because counts were too low.

This clone has just a few counts. There is no known antigen for this receptor. No quality values exist for individual bases; no much larger clone is one base distant. The library came from the immunoSEQ multiplex PCR assay. The multiplex PCR relied on a mix of 60 forward primers for TCR Vbeta segments and 13 reverse primers for TCR Jbeta segments. A multiplex PCR assay on genomic DNA amplified the CDR3 region of rearranged TCR beta genes. The Illumina HiSeq System was used to sequence the amplified TCR beta libraries as 87-base-pair reads. The original pipeline was this. A later analysis counted about 80 million unique TCR beta chains across the 500 to 850 repertoires, and around 9.9 million of these chains were shared by at least two donors. Raw reads were error-corrected and collapsed into unique sequences with a nearest-neighbor algorithm that merged closely related sequences to remove PCR and sequencing errors. To assign V, D and J gene segments, CDR3 sequences were aligned to IMGT reference sequences. For a sequence to be retained, a match of at least six nucleotides was required to both a V gene segment and a J gene segment. A rearrangement was called productive if the CDR3 had no stop codons and remained in frame with V and J, and every other rearrangement was called non-productive. Following IMGT convention, CDR3 was defined as the stretch from the second conserved V-encoded cysteine up to the conserved J-encoded phenylalanine. The earlier analysis of about 640 of the donors excluded any sequence lacking an unambiguous match to a single V gene segment. In an earlier analysis of roughly 600 of the donors, a V segment was called functional when productive rearrangements were above 56.7%, and segregating when the standard deviation between donors exceeded 5%. A statistical classification framework was developed to diagnose cytomegalovirus status using the catalog of TCR beta chain sequences. In a later analysis, V and J genes were assigned by comparing TCR nucleotide sequences against IMGT/GENE-DB human TR gene sequences. A later analysis assigned CDR3 sequences and most-parsimonious VDJ recombination scenarios with the TCRdist pipeline. A later analysis defined each TCR beta chain by its CDR3 amino acid sequence plus V-gene family, and excluded reads lacking a unique V-gene family. As a way to deal with suspected cross-contamination and a sequencing artifact, a later analysis dropped approximately 570 nucleotide sequences that were highly shared and had low generation probability. A later analysis calculated a clonal expansion index for each public chain from normalized within-repertoire ranks of inferred template counts. In a later analysis, generation probabilities were computed using a VDJ recombination model fitted to out-of-frame rearrangements, and the results were checked against IGoR. A later analysis scored TCR-TCR, TCR-HLA and TCR-CMV co-occurrence with hypergeometric tests, applying a repertoire-size bias correction to TCR pairs. To estimate false discovery rates, a later analysis permuted the HLA or CMV assignments 20 times. A later analysis grouped co-occurring TCRs with DBSCAN, adding TCRdist sequence similarity when clustering within HLA-allele-positive subsets. Repertoires with fewer than 30,000 or more than 120,000 public chains, plus five repertoires with anomalous nucleotide sharing, were excluded from co-occurrence clustering. TCRdb took this table from immuneACCESS and kept in-frame rearrangements with V and J called. Such tables lack part of the clones; where checked against another copy, unresolved V genes explain under half of the gap, and the rest is unexplained. The V and J calls and the clone size are those of that table, but D and trimming were determined from the DNA. This sample has 150,000 to 200,000 clones in its table, and around 79% of those were observed once. Of the sample, more than 12% falls within the top ten clones.

Taken from cysteine to phenylalanine, the CDR3 has 13 residues. This entry keeps only the CDR3 DNA: 39 bases, framed from base 1. The CDR1 and CDR2 encoded by the germline V gene are SGHDN and FVKESK. The trim is 4 bases for V and 7 bases for J, with a gap of 10 bases between the germline ends. In total, 666 healthy bone marrow donors made up the cohort. Cohort members were all nominally healthy when sampled, although unrecorded immune exposures were likely present. The donor tested CMV seropositive, placing the donor among the 290 or so seropositive members of the cohort. A peripheral blood sample was provided by each donor, and peripheral blood mononuclear cells were used for TCR beta sequencing. The Qiagen DNeasy Blood Extraction Kit was used to extract genomic DNA from the blood cell samples.

The V gene is TRBV14 and the J gene is TRBJ2-2, with TRBD1 as a weak D call on 5 bases. This receptor was obtained from a man in his fifties in good health and CMV-seropositive. Specimen: PBMCs. The encoded CDR3 is CASSLRVNGELFF. The nucleotide sequence reads as follows: TGTGCCAGCAGCCTCAGGGTTAACGGGGAGCTGTTTTTT.